Each of the 20 T cell receptor beta chains below was sequenced from the same sample in a study of blood T cell repertoires in COVID-19. Produced via immunoSEQ multiplex PCR; TCRdb's table is partial and in-frame only. The table records a few hundred thousand clones, around 89% of them present only once. Input material: PBMCs or T cells enriched from blood (not recorded which). These TCRs come from a woman between 45 and 60 years old who had recovered from COVID-19.

This clone was seen a few times. V gene TRBV7-2 combines with J gene TRBJ2-6; D remains ambiguous. Trimming took off 4 bases at V and 4 bases at J, with 14 bases between the two ends. This CDR3 has 16 amino acids. Germline CDR1 reads SGHTA; CDR2 reads FQGNSA. CDR3 protein: CASSSGFALGANVLTF. Here the CDR3 DNA reads TGTGCCAGCAGCTCCGGGTTCGCCTTAGGGGCCAACGTCCTGACTTTC.

This chain uses TRBV28 with TRBJ1-2; TRBD1 might be the D (6 bases). Germline CDR1 MDHEN, CDR2 SYDVKM. This CDR3 is 16 amino acids long. V was trimmed by 7 bases and J by 8 bases, leaving 26 bases between them. CDR3 amino acids: CASMSSDRLFSGGYTF. The DNA for the CDR3 is TGTGCCAGCATGTCTTCCGACAGGCTCTTCTCTGGCGGCTACACCTTC.

This chain connects TRBV2 to TRBJ2-1; 10 nucleotides align to TRBD2. The germline CDR1 and CDR2 sequences are SNHLY and FYNNEI. The length of the CDR3 is 15 residues. Unmatched junction bases numbered 9, after V lost 6 bases and J lost 7 bases. This chain's CDR3 is CASSLGTSEKNEQFF. The DNA of the CDR3 is TGTGCCAGCAGCTTAGGGACTAGCGAAAAGAATGAGCAGTTCTTC.

The genes are TRBV7-2 and TRBJ2-1, with TRBD1 as a possible D gene (7 bases). CDR1 is SGHTA, CDR2 FQGNSA, per germline. Trimming removed 1 base at V and 3 bases at J, with 10 bases between. The CDR3 runs to 15 residues. In nucleotides, the CDR3 is TGTGCCAGCAGCTTAGGACAGGGACTCTACAATGAGCAGTTCTTC. Residues: CASSLGQGLYNEQFF.

This sequence joins TRBV6-1 and TRBJ2-7; TRBD2 aligns across 9 bases. The CDR3 is 20 residues long. Germline loops: CDR1 MNHNS, CDR2 SASEGT. J was trimmed by 1 base and V by 2 bases; bases with no gene match: 18. In nucleotides, the CDR3 is TGTGCCAGCAGTGAATCGACCGGATGGTTGAGCGGGAGGCTTTCCTACGAGCAGTACTTC. Translation gives CASSESTGWLSGRLSYEQYF.

This sequence joins TRBV7-2 and TRBJ2-5; 7 bases align to TRBD2. The germline gives CDR1 SGHTA, CDR2 FQGNSA. CDR3 length equals 18 residues. Germline trimming cut 2 bases from V and 2 bases from J; bases unmatched to any gene: 14. The CDR3 nucleotides are TGTGCCAGCAGCTTATATTATTTATGGACTAGACGACAAGAGACCCAGTACTTC. Protein product: CASSLYYLWTRRQETQYF.

The J gene is TRBJ2-2, the V gene TRBV11-3; 10 nucleotides agree with TRBD2. Germline CDR1 is SGHNT and CDR2 is YENEEA. The CDR3 has 17 residues. The V segment lost 4 bases and the J segment 7 bases; nucleotides outside the gene matches: 12. Here the CDR3 reads CASSYGRLAGDSGELFF. CDR3 DNA: TGTGCCAGCAGCTACGGGAGGCTAGCGGGAGACAGCGGGGAGCTGTTTTTT.

This chain connects TRBV5-1 to TRBJ1-5; a possible D gene is TRBD1 (5 bases). The CDR3 extends over 15 amino acids. CDR1 SGHRS and CDR2 YFSETQ come from the germline V gene. The ends were cut back, 4 bases at V and 2 bases at J, with 13 bases in the middle. CDR3 nucleotide sequence: TGCGCCAGCAGCGCGGACCCGGGGGGCAATCAGCCCCAGCATTTT. This sequence encodes CASSADPGGNQPQHF.

This chain uses TRBV2 with TRBJ1-5; perhaps TRBD1 as D (6 bases). The CDR3 loop spans 15 amino acids. Germline loops: CDR1 SNHLY, CDR2 FYNNEI. Trimming shortened V by 7 bases and J by 0 bases, and 13 bases separated the two germline ends. The CDR3 is CASNRQTGSNQPQHF. The CDR3, as DNA: TGTGCCAGCAATAGACAGACAGGTAGCAATCAGCCCCAGCATTTT.

This rearrangement joins TRBV7-2 to TRBJ2-2; 7 bases agree with TRBD2. V lost 5 bases, J lost 2 bases, and 8 bases stayed unmatched. This CDR3 region has 16 residues. Germline loops: CDR1 SGHTA, CDR2 FQGNSA. The DNA for the CDR3 is TGTGCCAGCAGCGCATCAGTAGCGGGCAACACCGGGGAGCTGTTTTTT. It specifies CASSASVAGNTGELFF.

V usage is TRBV28 and J usage is TRBJ2-7, with D tentatively TRBD1 (6 bases). Trimming took off 4 bases at V and 3 bases at J, with 16 bases between the two ends. Germline CDR1 MDHEN, CDR2 SYDVKM. CDR3 length: 15 amino acids. The CDR3 region is CASSYDRTRSYEQYF. In DNA form, the CDR3 reads TGTGCCAGCAGTTACGACAGGACTCGGAGCTACGAGCAGTACTTC.

The count of this clone is one. The chain carries TRBV3-1 (or the pseudogene TRBV3-2) and TRBJ1-1; D is perhaps TRBD1 (5 bases). Trimming shortened V by 1 base and J by 6 bases, and 6 bases separated the two germline ends. The CDR3 runs to 12 residues. CDR1 is LGHDT and CDR2 is YNNKEL in the germline V gene (reference sequence). CDR3 in amino acids: CASSQGGPEAFF. CDR3 coding DNA: TGTGCCAGCAGCCAAGGGGGCCCTGAAGCTTTCTTT.

V gene TRBV19 combines with J gene TRBJ2-3; 8 bases are a match to TRBD2. V lost 5 bases to trimming and J lost 2 bases; unmatched junction nucleotides: 6. The CDR3 covers 15 residues. Germline CDR1 and CDR2: LNHDA and SQIVND (reference sequence). The CDR3 protein is CASSSSGSITDTQYF. CDR3 bases: TGTGCCAGTAGTTCCAGCGGGAGTATCACAGATACGCAGTATTTT.

This clone was recorded once. The chain recombines TRBV5-8 with TRBJ2-5, with D perhaps matching TRBD1 (6 bases). V lost 4 bases to trimming and J lost 5 bases, with 21 bases between them. The germline V gene encodes CDR1 SGHTS and CDR2 YDEGEE. The CDR3 spans 16 residues. CDR3 nucleotide sequence: TGTGCCAGCAGCCTGGGAGTGGCAGGGGATCTGGAGACCCAGTACTTC. Amino acid sequence: CASSLGVAGDLETQYF.

The gene calls are TRBV7-9 and TRBJ2-7; 12 bases match TRBD2. From germline, CDR1 is SEHNR and CDR2 FQNEAQ (reference sequence). The CDR3 runs to 17 residues. Trimming cost V 4 bases and J 1 base; bases outside gene matches: 8. Here the CDR3 DNA reads TGTGCCAGCAGCTCCTGGGGGGGACTAGCGGGTTCCTACGAGCAGTACTTC. It encodes CASSSWGGLAGSYEQYF.

The chain has TRBV7-2 and TRBJ1-5, with D uncertain. CDR3 size: 13 residues. CDR1 is SGHTA and CDR2 is FQGNSA in the germline V gene. Trimming removed 4 bases from V and 6 bases from J, with 10 bases in between. The CDR3 bases are TGTGCCAGCAGCTCAACACATGGTCAGCCCCAGCATTTT. Protein sequence: CASSSTHGQPQHF. Full variable domain (remainder filled in from reference TRBV7-2 and TRBJ1-5): GAGVSQSPSNKVTEKGKDVELRCDPISGHTALYWYRQSLGQGLEFLIYFQGNSAPDKSGLPSDRFSAERTGGSVSTLTIQRTQQEDSAVYLCASSSTHGQPQHFGDGTRLSIL.

The chain joins TRBV28 to TRBJ1-3; D not resolved. From germline, CDR1 is MDHEN and CDR2 SYDVKM. Trimming cost V 2 bases and J 0 bases, with 14 bases left between them. The CDR3 is 17 residues long. The CDR3 here is CASSLIRRGSSGNTIYF. For the CDR3, the DNA is TGTGCCAGCAGTTTAATAAGGCGAGGAAGCTCTGGAAACACCATATATTTT.

The count of this clone is one. The V gene is TRBV5-8, the J gene TRBJ1-1; D is unclear. Germline assignment: CDR1 SGHTS and CDR2 YDEGEE. This CDR3 has 12 residues. Trimming removed 4 bases at V and 6 bases at J, with 10 bases between. CDR3 nucleotides: TGTGCCAGCAGCCGTTTGTCCGCTGAAGCTTTCTTT. Translation: CASSRLSAEAFF.

The CDR3 bases are TGTGCCAGCAGTTTATCGGGGGGAGTCGGCTACACCTTC. It encodes CASSLSGGVGYTF. The J gene is TRBJ1-2, the V gene TRBV28; possibly TRBD1 for D (5 bases). Trimming removed 1 base at V and 8 bases at J, with 11 bases between. Germline V gene sequence: CDR1 MDHEN, CDR2 SYDVKM. This CDR3 contains 13 residues.

This chain joins TRBV28 and TRBJ1-4; D possibly corresponds to TRBD1 (6 bases). Per the germline V gene, CDR1 is MDHEN and CDR2 is SYDVKM. V lost 8 bases, J lost 5 bases, and 18 bases lay in between. There are 15 residues in the CDR3. The CDR3 is CASANFGQRNEKLFF. The DNA for the CDR3 is TGTGCCAGCGCAAACTTCGGACAGAGGAATGAAAAACTGTTTTTT.